These 14 T cell receptor beta chains were all obtained from the same sample, sequenced in a study of T cells in tumors after PD-1 blockade (dated by TCRdb to 2018 to 2020). Libraries were constructed by the immunoSEQ multiplex PCR assay. What TCRdb holds here is the immuneACCESS table cut down to in-frame rearrangements. Part of the clones is not present; checked against another copy, under half of the missing clones reflect an unresolved V gene, and the others are unexplained. This sample is represented by about 59,000 clones; around four fifths of them were singletons. The top ten clonotypes cover 13% of the sample. The time point label, read with the paper, signifies: before anti-PD-1 therapy. The sequences come from PBMCs, collected before anti-PD-1 treatment. These receptors came from a human donor with basal cell carcinoma.

This chain uses TRBV4-1 with TRBJ2-2; TRBD1 matches 7 bases. With V trimmed by 8 bases and J by 0 bases, 9 bases remained unmatched. CDR3 length equals 16 residues. Germline loops: CDR1 MGHRA, CDR2 YSYEKL. The CDR3 sequence: CASYDRVVTNTGELFF. DNA of the CDR3: TGCGCCAGCTATGACAGGGTTGTAACGAACACCGGGGAGCTGTTTTTT.

V and J are TRBV9 and TRBJ1-3, with a possible D match to TRBD1 (6 bases). Trimming shortened V by 4 bases and J by 0 bases, and 14 bases separated the two germline ends. Germline V gives CDR1 SGDLS, CDR2 YYNGEE. The CDR3 sequence is 16 residues long. The CDR3 loop is CASSPGQLSSGNTIYF. Here the CDR3 DNA reads TGTGCCAGCAGCCCCGGACAGCTTAGCTCTGGAAACACCATATATTTT.

The chain recombines TRBV6-5 with TRBJ1-1; 7 bases align to TRBD1. The CDR3 totals 14 residues. Germline lookup yields CDR1 MNHEY and CDR2 SVGAGI. The ends lost 6 bases at V and 1 base at J; junction bases unmatched: 5. CDR3 bases: TGTGCCAGCAGACCCCGGACAGGGAACACTGAAGCTTTCTTT. Translating it yields CASRPRTGNTEAFF.

The CDR3 coding sequence is TGTGCCAGCAGCTTGACGAGGAACACCGGGGAGCTGTTTTTT. The encoded protein is CASSLTRNTGELFF. The V call is TRBV5-6, the J call TRBJ2-2, with D unresolved. The CDR3 is 14 residues long. V lost 1 base and J lost 1, with 5 bases in between. The germline gives CDR1 SGHDT, CDR2 YYEEEE.

This rearrangement joins TRBV30 to TRBJ1-1; D unresolved. CDR1 is GTSNPN and CDR2 is SVGIG in the germline V gene (reference sequence). The V gene lost 3 bases and the J gene lost 4 bases, with 6 bases spanning the gap. The CDR3 covers 11 residues. The CDR3 spells CAWSDTTEAFF. CDR3 coding DNA: TGTGCCTGGAGCGACACCACTGAAGCTTTCTTT. The full variable domain, in which reference TRBV30 and TRBJ1-1 provide the parts outside the CDR3, is SQTIHQWPATLVQPVGSPLSLECTVEGTSNPNLYWYRQAAGRGLQLLFYSVGIGQISSEVPQNLSASRPQDRQFILSSKKLLLSDSGFYLCAWSDTTEAFFGQGTRLTVV.

V and J are TRBV27 and TRBJ2-1, with D tentatively TRBD2 (5 bases). The germline gives CDR1 MNHEY, CDR2 SMNVEV (reference sequence). Trimming removed 3 bases at V and 9 bases at J, with 12 bases between. This CDR3 contains 13 residues. CDR3 sequence (DNA): TGTGCCAGCAGTTTCCACGGACTTAGTGAGCAGTTCTTC. Translation: CASSFHGLSEQFF.

The rearrangement uses TRBV7-2 and TRBJ1-6; perhaps TRBD1 as D (5 bases). Germline-derived CDR1 and CDR2 are SGHTA and FQGNSA. V lost 7 bases to trimming and J lost 5 bases, with 12 bases between them. The CDR3 loop spans 14 amino acids. CDR3 bases: TGTGCCAGCAACCAGGGAATCCATAATTCACCCCTCCACTTT. Protein product: CASNQGIHNSPLHF.

This chain joins TRBV10-2 and TRBJ1-1; D gene uncertain. This CDR3 is built from 14 residues. Per the germline V gene, CDR1 is WSHSY and CDR2 is SAAADI. V lost 3 bases, J lost 8 bases, and 16 bases lay in between. Written as DNA, the CDR3 is TGCGCCAGCAGTGAATTGGGCCGACTCGCCGAAGCTTTCTTT. Its translation: CASSELGRLAEAFF.

The chain is built from TRBV5-6 and TRBJ1-6, with 8 positions matching TRBD1. Germline V gene sequence: CDR1 SGHDT, CDR2 YYEEEE. V shed 4 bases and J 7 bases; nucleotides not matched to a gene: 4. The CDR3 totals 14 residues. The DNA for the CDR3 is TGTGCCAGCAGCCCGGGACAGGTCAATTCACCCCTCCACTTT. As protein: CASSPGQVNSPLHF.

The gene calls are TRBV19 and TRBJ2-7; D is unclear. Germline V gene sequence: CDR1 LNHDA, CDR2 SQIVND (reference sequence). With 1 base removed from V and 6 bases from J, the gap between germline ends came to 10 bases. The CDR3 sequence is 13 residues long. This chain's CDR3 is CASSIAPDREQYF. In DNA form, the CDR3 reads TGTGCCAGTAGTATAGCCCCCGACCGCGAGCAGTACTTC.

This chain links TRBV7-6 with TRBJ2-5, with D unresolved. The CDR3 has 15 residues. V was pared by 5 bases and J by 1 base, with 14 bases between. Germline CDR1 reads SGHVS; CDR2 reads FNYEAQ. CDR3 DNA sequence: TGTGCCAGCAGCAGCTTACTGTTGAGCCAAGAGACCCAGTACTTC. Translating gives CASSSLLLSQETQYF.

This clone was counted a few times. The chain uses TRBV5-4 and TRBJ1-6; D unresolved. V lost 5 bases and J lost 0, with 9 bases in between. The CDR3 contains 15 residues. Per germline, CDR1 SGHNT and CDR2 YYREEE (reference sequence). In DNA form, the CDR3 reads TGTGCCAGCAGTGAACGGAGCTCCTATAATTCACCCCTCCACTTT. This gives the protein CASSERSSYNSPLHF.

The chain couples TRBV6-6 to TRBJ1-2, with 7 bases lining up with TRBD1. The germline V gene has CDR1 MNHNY and CDR2 SVGAGI (reference sequence). This CDR3 is built from 15 residues. After removal of 10 bases from V and 4 bases from J, the junction contained 15 bases not matched to a gene. The CDR3 protein is CATNLRDSSIYGYTF. CDR3 nucleotide sequence: TGTGCCACGAACCTCCGGGACAGCTCCATCTATGGCTACACCTTC.

The CDR3 DNA is TGTGCCAGCAGTGAATTTTGGGGAGGAGGCAATCAGCCCCAGCATTTT. Translation: CASSEFWGGGNQPQHF. The chain combines TRBV6-1 with TRBJ1-5; D uncertain. Trimming shortened V by 2 bases and J by 2 bases, and 13 bases separated the two germline ends. CDR3 size: 16 residues. Looked up from germline, CDR1 is MNHNS and CDR2 is SASEGT.